The sequence of this T cell receptor beta chain was determined in a study of blood T cells in healthy people across ages. Study conclusions and caveats: Comparison with aged donors showed that long-lived donors had more naive CD4+ cells and higher diversity. Unknown CMV status may confound age-related changes in expanded clones.

This CDR3 is built from 15 residues. Germline CDR1 is LGHNA and CDR2 is YSLEER. Trimming removed 0 bases from V and 3 bases from J; junction bases left unmatched: 2. A sample-barcoded 5' primer and a J-beta primer mix were used in a second PCR of about 6 to 11 cycles. Every single cDNA molecule received a tag from a template-switch adaptor with 12 random nucleotides. Each sample yielded at least 3 million CDR3-containing paired-end reads. TCRdb passed the 5' RACE reads through MiXCR, listing each CDR3 protein once. The repertoire holds about 1.8 million distinct CDR3 sequences, with around 48% as singletons. This clonotype has more than one count but fewer than ten. Its target is not known.

The clonotype comes from a woman aged 40 to 50 in good health. The genes are TRBV4-3 and TRBJ1-2; 9 bases line up with TRBD1. The sequencing sample was made of blood. In DNA, the CDR3 is TGCGCCAGCAGCCAAGAGACAGGGGGAGACTATGGCTACACCTTC. Protein: CASSQETGGDYGYTF.